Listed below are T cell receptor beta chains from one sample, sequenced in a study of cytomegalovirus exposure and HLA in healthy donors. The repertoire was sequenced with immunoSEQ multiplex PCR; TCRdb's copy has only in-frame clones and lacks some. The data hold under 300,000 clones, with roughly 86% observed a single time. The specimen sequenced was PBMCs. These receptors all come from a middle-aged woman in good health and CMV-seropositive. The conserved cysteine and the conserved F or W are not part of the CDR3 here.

cdr3_aa: AWSTDRGLGTEAF
j_call: TRBJ1-1
v_call: TRBV30
cdr3_length: 13

cdr3_aa: ASSQGASGSGDTQY
j_call: TRBJ2-3
v_call: TRBV4-3
cdr3_length: 14

cdr3_aa: SSSLLVDTASGNTIY
j_call: TRBJ1-3
v_call: TRBV7-9
cdr3_length: 15

cdr3_aa: ASSTGLAVLMGTDTQY
j_call: TRBJ2-3
v_call: TRBV5-1
cdr3_length: 16

cdr3_aa: ASSATTTAGNTIY
j_call: TRBJ1-3
v_call: TRBV9
cdr3_length: 13

cdr3_aa: ASSVDSGQQYEQY
j_call: -
v_call: TRBV4-3
cdr3_length: 13

cdr3_aa: ASSIVTGVQPQH
j_call: TRBJ1-5
v_call: TRBV19
cdr3_length: 12

cdr3_aa: ASSVPFSGSTDTQY
j_call: TRBJ2-3
v_call: TRBV9
cdr3_length: 14

cdr3_aa: ASRYAGTGNEKLF
j_call: TRBJ1-4
v_call: TRBV2
cdr3_length: 13

cdr3_aa: ASSRTSGSTDTQY
j_call: TRBJ2-3
v_call: TRBV4-3
cdr3_length: 13

cdr3_aa: ASRKTSGSGSYNEQF
j_call: TRBJ2-1
v_call: TRBV28
cdr3_length: 15

cdr3_aa: ASSLVASRGPYEQY
j_call: TRBJ2-7
v_call: TRBV7-2
cdr3_length: 14

cdr3_aa: ASSLGPGDTDTQY
j_call: TRBJ2-3
v_call: TRBV7-9
cdr3_length: 13

cdr3_aa: ASSRSRGAASYEQY
j_call: TRBJ2-7
v_call: TRBV4-3
cdr3_length: 14

cdr3_aa: ASSSGSGYSYEQY
j_call: TRBJ2-7
v_call: TRBV28
cdr3_length: 13

cdr3_aa: ASSLVSIEQF
j_call: TRBJ2-1
v_call: TRBV11-2
cdr3_length: 10

cdr3_aa: ASSLDSSGPSDEQF
j_call: TRBJ2-1
v_call: TRBV5-4
cdr3_length: 14

cdr3_aa: ASAGDNQPQH
j_call: TRBJ1-5
v_call: TRBV2
cdr3_length: 10

cdr3_aa: ASSTAGGAQY
j_call: TRBJ2-5
v_call: TRBV5-1
cdr3_length: 10

cdr3_aa: ASSLGLAGDNEQF
j_call: TRBJ2-1
v_call: TRBV7-8
cdr3_length: 13

cdr3_aa: ASSPWGGHNEQF
j_call: TRBJ2-1
v_call: TRBV5-8
cdr3_length: 12

cdr3_aa: ASSETGSSNQPQH
j_call: TRBJ1-5
v_call: TRBV28
cdr3_length: 13

cdr3_aa: ASSQGTGGNQPQH
j_call: TRBJ1-5
v_call: TRBV4-1
cdr3_length: 13

cdr3_aa: ASSLGAADNGYT
j_call: TRBJ1-2
v_call: TRBV5-1
cdr3_length: 12

cdr3_aa: ATSRERRDQETQY
j_call: TRBJ2-5
v_call: TRBV15
cdr3_length: 13

cdr3_aa: ASTPGAGLTYEQY
j_call: TRBJ2-7
v_call: TRBV19
cdr3_length: 13

cdr3_aa: ASSIGTGGYNEQF
j_call: TRBJ2-1
v_call: TRBV19
cdr3_length: 13

cdr3_aa: ASSPANYEQY
j_call: TRBJ2-7
v_call: TRBV14
cdr3_length: 10

cdr3_aa: ASSFSTGAADTQY
j_call: TRBJ2-3
v_call: TRBV5-1
cdr3_length: 13

cdr3_aa: ASSPLGTGPVAEAF
j_call: TRBJ1-1
v_call: TRBV14
cdr3_length: 14

cdr3_aa: ASTEEAKNIQY
j_call: TRBJ2-4
v_call: TRBV2
cdr3_length: 11

cdr3_aa: ASSLAGGYEQY
j_call: TRBJ2-7
v_call: TRBV13
cdr3_length: 11

cdr3_aa: ASGKMDMTNEKLF
j_call: TRBJ1-4
v_call: TRBV19
cdr3_length: 13

cdr3_aa: ASSYSVQGAGEQY
j_call: TRBJ2-7
v_call: TRBV6-5
cdr3_length: 13

cdr3_aa: ASSLDVYRGWADTQY
j_call: TRBJ2-3
v_call: TRBV11-2
cdr3_length: 15

cdr3_aa: ASSLGGTENEKLF
j_call: TRBJ1-4
v_call: TRBV7-9
cdr3_length: 13

cdr3_aa: SVEYGGGGYGYT
j_call: TRBJ1-2
v_call: TRBV29-1
cdr3_length: 12

cdr3_aa: ASSLVRGSYNEQF
j_call: TRBJ2-1
v_call: TRBV7-9
cdr3_length: 13

cdr3_aa: ASSQQASGTNEQF
j_call: TRBJ2-1
v_call: TRBV5-4
cdr3_length: 13

cdr3_aa: ASSSRWGDEQY
j_call: -
v_call: TRBV4-2
cdr3_length: 11

cdr3_aa: ASSLDSTLYNEQF
j_call: TRBJ2-1
v_call: TRBV9
cdr3_length: 13